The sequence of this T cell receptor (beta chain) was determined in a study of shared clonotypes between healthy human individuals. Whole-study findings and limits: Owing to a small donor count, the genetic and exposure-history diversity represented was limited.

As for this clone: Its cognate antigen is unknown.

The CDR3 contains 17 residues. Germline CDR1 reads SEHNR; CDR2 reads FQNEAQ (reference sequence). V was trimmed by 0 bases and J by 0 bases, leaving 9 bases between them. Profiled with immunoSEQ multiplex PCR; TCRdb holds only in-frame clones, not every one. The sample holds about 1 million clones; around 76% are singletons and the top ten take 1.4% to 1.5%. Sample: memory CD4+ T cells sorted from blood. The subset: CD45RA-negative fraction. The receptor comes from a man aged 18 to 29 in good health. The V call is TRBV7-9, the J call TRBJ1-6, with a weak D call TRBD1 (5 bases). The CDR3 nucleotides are TGTGCCAGCAGCTTAGCGGGACGGAGCTCCTATAATTCACCCCTCCACTTT. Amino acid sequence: CASSLAGRSSYNSPLHF.